A selection of T cell receptor beta chains follows, all from one sample in a study of spatial heterogeneity in lung cancer. TCRdb re-analysed the 5' RACE reads in MiXCR, keeping a single row per CDR3 protein. The sample carries around 100,000 distinct CDR3 sequences, approximately 4% recorded once. This sample comprised lung tumor tissue, obtained at surgery. The receptors come from a male donor with early-stage non-small cell lung cancer. The CDR3 runs from the conserved cysteine through the conserved F or W. A D gene is named only where the DNA matches it firmly. A row's size may be missing; if present it is once, few, many or a size class.

clone size	D gene	J gene	V gene	CDR3 protein	CDR3 DNA
many	-	TRBJ2-5	TRBV11-2	CASSPKETQYF	TGTGCCAGCAGCCCCAAAGAGACCCAGTACTTC
many	TRBD2	TRBJ2-2	TRBV5-5	CASSLAGRSNTGELFF	TGTGCCAGCAGCTTAGCGGGGCGAAGTAACACCGGGGAGCTGTTTTTT
many	TRBD1	TRBJ1-1	TRBV5-1	CASSYRTGSTEAFF	TGCGCCAGCAGCTACCGGACAGGGAGCACTGAAGCTTTCTTT
many	TRBD2	TRBJ2-3	TRBV11-2	CASSLVLAGGQDTQYF	TGTGCCAGCAGCTTAGTATTAGCGGGAGGCCAAGATACGCAGTATTTT
many	-	TRBJ1-1	TRBV20-1	CSAPRTLNTEAFF	TGCAGTGCTCCCCGGACACTGAACACTGAAGCTTTCTTT
few	TRBD1	TRBJ2-1	TRBV12-3/TRBV12-4	CASSPDRGELAIHEQFF	TGTGCCAGCAGCCCCGACAGGGGGGAGTTGGCTATCCATGAGCAGTTCTTC
few	TRBD1	TRBJ1-6	TRBV28	CASSLWDRGNSPLHF	TGTGCCAGCAGTTTATGGGACAGGGGAAATTCACCCCTCCACTTT
many	-	TRBJ1-1	TRBV7-9	CASSLDSNTEAFF	TGTGCCAGCAGCTTAGACAGTAACACTGAAGCTTTCTTT
many	-	TRBJ1-4	TRBV28	CASSLSGRQATNEKLFF	TGTGCCAGCAGTTTATCCGGGAGACAGGCAACTAATGAAAAACTGTTTTTT
few	-	TRBJ2-3	TRBV11-2	CASSLEADTDTQYF	TGTGCCAGCAGCTTAGAGGCGGACACAGATACGCAGTATTTT
few	-	TRBJ2-5	TRBV28	CASRTSRAWTQYF	TGTGCCAGCAGGACGTCTAGGGCGTGGACCCAGTACTTC
-	-	TRBJ1-6	TRBV9	CASSVALAENSPLHF	TGTGCCAGCAGCGTAGCTTTGGCAGAGAATTCACCCCTCCACTTT
-	TRBD1	TRBJ2-6	TRBV7-9	CASSSDRVDNGANVLTF	TGTGCCAGCAGCTCGGACAGGGTGGATAATGGGGCCAACGTCCTGACTTTC
many	-	TRBJ2-7	TRBV5-4	CASSVSGQPLYEQYF	TGTGCCAGCAGCGTATCAGGACAACCCCTTTACGAGCAGTACTTC
many	-	TRBJ2-7	TRBV6-1	CASSEERGSTYEQYF	TGTGCCAGCAGTGAAGAAAGGGGATCGACCTACGAGCAGTACTTC
few	TRBD1	TRBJ1-1	TRBV20-1	CSAWDRQNTEAFF	TGCAGTGCCTGGGACAGACAGAACACTGAAGCTTTCTTT
many	-	TRBJ2-3	TRBV6-4	CASSDGLNTQYF	TGTGCCAGCAGTGACGGTCTCAATACGCAGTATTTT
many	TRBD1	TRBJ2-7	TRBV5-1	CASSWDRSLDEQYF	TGCGCCAGCAGCTGGGACAGAAGCTTGGACGAGCAGTACTTC
-	-	TRBJ2-5	TRBV3-1	CASSQPGGVETQYF	TGTGCCAGCAGCCAACCCGGAGGCGTAGAGACCCAGTACTTC
many	TRBD1	TRBJ2-1	TRBV28	CASTLDRAQGVYNEQFF	TGTGCCAGCACCTTAGACAGGGCCCAGGGGGTTTACAATGAGCAGTTCTTC
many	TRBD2	TRBJ2-7	TRBV3-1	CASSQASGPSSYEQYF	TGTGCCAGCAGCCAAGCTAGCGGACCGAGCTCCTACGAGCAGTACTTC
many	-	TRBJ2-1	TRBV29-1	CSVWTRDEQFF	TGCAGCGTTTGGACTCGGGATGAGCAGTTCTTC
-	-	TRBJ2-5	TRBV6-5	CASSRSGRQETQYF	TGTGCCAGCAGCCGGAGTGGGCGGCAAGAGACCCAGTACTTC
many	-	TRBJ2-1	TRBV2	CASPVREAADEQFF	TGTGCCAGCCCGGTAAGGGAGGCGGCGGATGAGCAGTTCTTC
-	-	TRBJ1-5	TRBV3-1	CASSQGSGNQPQHF	TGTGCCAGCAGCCAAGGTTCAGGGAATCAGCCCCAGCATTTT
many	TRBD1	TRBJ2-7	TRBV7-9	CASSGDRGTYEQYF	TGTGCCAGCAGCGGGGACAGGGGGACTTACGAGCAGTACTTC
many	TRBD1	TRBJ1-4	TRBV20-1	CSATSGTGEKLFF	TGCAGTGCTACTTCCGGGACAGGGGAAAAACTGTTTTTT
many	-	TRBJ2-1	TRBV12-3/TRBV12-4	CASRGLGEFSYNEQFF	TGTGCCAGCAGAGGTCTGGGGGAATTCTCCTACAATGAGCAGTTCTTC
many	-	TRBJ2-5	TRBV5-4	CASSSQGGETQYF	TGTGCCAGCAGCTCTCAGGGGGGGGAGACCCAGTACTTC
many	TRBD1	TRBJ2-7	TRBV10-3	CAISDTTGISDEQYF	TGTGCCATCAGTGACACGACAGGGATTAGCGACGAGCAGTACTTC
many	-	TRBJ1-5	TRBV21-1	CASSNESSGSPQHF	TGTGCCAGCAGCAACGAATCGAGCGGATCGCCCCAGCATTTT
many	-	TRBJ1-1	TRBV12-3/TRBV12-4	CASHSGTEAFF	TGTGCCAGCCACTCTGGCACTGAAGCTTTCTTT
many	TRBD2	TRBJ2-5	TRBV20-1	CSAGAGGEETQYF	TGCAGTGCTGGAGCGGGAGGTGAAGAGACCCAGTACTTC
many	-	TRBJ2-7	TRBV6-6	CASNSGSLAEQYF	TGTGCCAGCAATTCAGGGTCCCTGGCCGAGCAGTACTTC
many	-	TRBJ2-5	TRBV28	CASSSPTGRETQYF	TGTGCCAGCAGCTCCCCGACAGGAAGAGAGACCCAGTACTTC
many	-	TRBJ2-3	TRBV3-1	CASSQGVGRVTDTQYF	TGTGCCAGCAGCCAAGGGGTGGGCAGGGTCACAGATACGCAGTATTTT
many	-	TRBJ1-5	TRBV28	CASRPLGEAHNQPQHF	TGTGCCAGCAGGCCCCTTGGGGAAGCCCACAATCAGCCCCAGCATTTT
many	TRBD1	TRBJ2-5	TRBV11-2	CASSPDRGTIKTQYF	TGTGCCAGCAGCCCTGACAGGGGAACGATAAAGACCCAGTACTTC
-	TRBD2	TRBJ2-2	TRBV12-3/TRBV12-4	CASNSGTTNTGELFF	TGTGCCAGCAACTCCGGGACTACGAACACCGGGGAGCTGTTTTTT
few	-	TRBJ1-4	TRBV9	CASSQKGTKHERLFF	TGTGCCAGCAGCCAGAAAGGGACGAAACATGAAAGACTGTTTTTT
many	-	TRBJ2-1	TRBV20-1	CSASRGDEQFF	TGCAGTGCTAGCAGGGGGGACGAGCAGTTCTTC
many	TRBD1	TRBJ2-5	TRBV7-9	CASSLPKTGGYVVETQYF	TGTGCCAGCAGCTTACCAAAGACAGGGGGCTACGTCGTTGAGACCCAGTACTTC
many	TRBD2	TRBJ2-1	TRBV6-6	CASILAGENEQFF	TGTGCCAGCATATTAGCGGGAGAGAATGAGCAGTTCTTC
-	-	TRBJ1-1	TRBV3-1	CASSRRASRWNTEAFF	TGTGCCAGCAGCCGGAGAGCGAGTCGTTGGAACACTGAAGCTTTCTTT
many	TRBD2	TRBJ2-3	TRBV28	CASSLPGGSTDTQYF	TGTGCCAGCAGTTTACCGGGAGGCAGCACAGATACGCAGTATTTT
many	TRBD1	TRBJ2-2	TRBV12-3/TRBV12-4	CASSRTGQLHGELFF	TGTGCCAGCAGCCGTACGGGACAGCTACACGGGGAGCTGTTTTTT
many	TRBD1	TRBJ1-2	TRBV20-1	CSAMYRGNYGYTF	TGCAGTGCTATGTACAGGGGTAACTATGGCTACACCTTC
-	-	TRBJ2-2	TRBV12-3/TRBV12-4	CASSRSLGELFF	TGTGCCAGCAGCCGGTCTCTGGGGGAGCTGTTTTTT
many	-	TRBJ2-7	TRBV7-9	CASSLGPRTYEQYF	TGTGCCAGCAGCTTAGGTCCCAGAACCTACGAGCAGTACTTC